The sequence of this T cell receptor beta chain was determined in a study of cytomegalovirus exposure and HLA in healthy donors. Both 60 Vbeta primers and 13 Jbeta primers went into the PCR. This table comes from immunoSEQ multiplex PCR, and its TCRdb copy is limited to in-frame clones, with some not included. The data hold some 200,000 clones, with 87% observed a single time. The study's findings and limits: Presence/absence analyses treated sequencing depth as roughly uniform across donors.

J was trimmed by 2 bases and V by 5 bases; bases with no gene match: 9. The CDR3 is 15 residues long. CDR1 and CDR2 (germline): SGHTA, FQGNSA. Only one count was recorded for this clone. Its target is unknown. This sequence originates from a girl in the first two years of life in good health and CMV-seronegative. The chain combines TRBV7-2 with TRBJ2-7; 7 nucleotides align to TRBD2. The sequenced sample consisted of PBMCs. CDR3 loop: CASSPSSGPTYEQYF. DNA for the CDR3: TGTGCCAGCAGCCCCTCTAGCGGACCAACCTACGAGCAGTACTTC.